This T cell receptor beta chain was observed in a study of blood T cell repertoires in COVID-19. The overall study: From T cells, B-cell-depleted T cells, or PBMCs came the material, which was cDNA or gDNA.

Sequenced by immunoSEQ multiplex PCR; TCRdb stores in-frame clones only, minus some. The data contain some 200,000 clones, 70% to 85% of them singletons. Germline CDR1 and CDR2: MNHEY and SVGEGT. The CDR3 extends over 16 amino acids. V gave up 5 bases and J gave up 9 bases, with 25 bases separating them. The clonotype was recovered from a woman in her sixties or seventies with acute COVID-19. The rearrangement uses TRBV6-2 or TRBV6-3 and TRBJ2-5; D may be TRBD2 (10 bases). The sequencing sample was made of PBMCs or T cells enriched from blood (not recorded which). CDR3 amino acids: CASSRWGSGRDRAQYF. The DNA for the CDR3 is TGTGCCAGCAGTCGATGGGGCAGCGGGAGGGACAGGGCCCAGTACTTC.